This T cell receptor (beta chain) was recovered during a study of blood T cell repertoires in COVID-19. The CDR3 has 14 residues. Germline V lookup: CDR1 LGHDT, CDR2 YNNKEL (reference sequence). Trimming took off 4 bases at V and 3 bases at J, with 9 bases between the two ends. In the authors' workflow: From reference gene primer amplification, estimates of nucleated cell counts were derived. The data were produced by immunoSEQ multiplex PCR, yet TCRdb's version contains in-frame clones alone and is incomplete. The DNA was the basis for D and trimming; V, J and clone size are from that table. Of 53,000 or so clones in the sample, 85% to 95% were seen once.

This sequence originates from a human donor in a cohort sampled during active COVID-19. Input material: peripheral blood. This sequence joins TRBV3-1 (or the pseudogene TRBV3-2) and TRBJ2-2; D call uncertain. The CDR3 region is CASSPEGDTGELFF. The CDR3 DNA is TGTGCCAGCAGCCCGGAAGGAGACACCGGGGAGCTGTTTTTT.